One sample yielded the 8 T cell receptor beta chains listed below, sequenced in a study of cytomegalovirus exposure and HLA in healthy donors. In the PCR, 60 Vbeta and 13 Jbeta primers were used. The method was immunoSEQ multiplex PCR; TCRdb's version includes in-frame clones alone and lacks a portion of them. This sample yields some 190,000 clones, of which 85% are seen a single time; 1% belongs to the top ten. Sequencing input: PBMCs. These receptors all stem from a boy between 2 and 15 years old in good health and CMV-seronegative.

J is TRBJ1-1 and V is TRBV6-5; 7 bases fit TRBD1. The CDR3 consists of 15 residues. The J segment lost 1 base and the V segment lost 4 bases, leaving 6 bases of the junction unmatched. Germline CDR1 is MNHEY and CDR2 is SVGAGI. The CDR3 spells CASSFERGRNTEAFF. The CDR3 coding sequence is TGTGCCAGCAGTTTTGAAAGGGGGCGGAACACTGAAGCTTTCTTT.

This chain links TRBV10-3 with TRBJ1-2; 10 bases line up with TRBD1. V gave up 2 bases and J gave up 0 bases; unmatched junction bases: 12. The CDR3 is 19 amino acids. Germline CDR1 reads ENHRY; CDR2 reads SYGVKD. In DNA, the CDR3 is TGTGCCATCAGTGAGCCTAGGACAGGGGGGACTCGAGCTAACTATGGCTACACCTTC. It translates to CAISEPRTGGTRANYGYTF.

The CDR3 DNA sequence: TGTGCCAGTAGGCATCTCTTCAGTAATTCACCCCTCCACTTT. This sequence encodes CASRHLFSNSPLHF. The chain couples TRBV19 to TRBJ1-6; no clear D gene. The germline V gene encodes CDR1 LNHDA and CDR2 SQIVND (reference sequence). V dropped 6 bases and J dropped 6 bases, with 12 bases sitting between them. The CDR3 has 14 amino acids.

The genes are TRBV6-1 and TRBJ2-1; 10 nucleotides align to TRBD1. This CDR3 region has 16 residues. Germline V CDR1 and CDR2: MNHNS, SASEGT. With V trimmed by 3 bases and J by 8 bases, 10 bases remained unmatched. The CDR3 loop is CASSENLGQGSHEQFF. The DNA for the CDR3 is TGTGCCAGCAGTGAGAATCTGGGACAGGGGAGTCATGAGCAGTTCTTC.

A single count supports this clone. CDR3 loop: CASSEALKSGVHWAKSTQYF. The CDR3 DNA is TGTGCCAGCAGTGAAGCGCTAAAAAGCGGGGTCCACTGGGCAAAAAGTACCCAGTACTTC. The rearrangement links TRBV6-1 to TRBJ2-5; TRBD2 agrees at 7 bases. There are 20 residues in the CDR3. Trimming removed 0 bases from V and 8 bases from J; junction bases left unmatched: 24. CDR1 is MNHNS and CDR2 is SASEGT in the germline V gene.

This chain connects TRBV21-1 to TRBJ2-2; the table gives TRBD1 as D, unverified against the DNA. TRBV21-1 has pseudogene status. The CDR3 runs to 19 residues. CDR3 sequence reads: CASSKKLRTVQKRDGELFF. CDR3 bases: TGTGCCAGCAGCAAAAAGCTGAGGACAGTTCAAAAGAGGGACGGGGAGCTGTTTTTT.

This chain joins TRBV9 and TRBJ1-1, with 7 bases matching TRBD1. The CDR3 runs 16 residues. Germline assignment: CDR1 SGDLS and CDR2 YYNGEE. The junction had 5 bases not matched to a gene; V was cut back by 0 bases and J by 0 bases. The CDR3 DNA sequence: TGTGCCAGCAGCGTAGGGGACAGAGCCTTGAACACTGAAGCTTTCTTT. It translates to CASSVGDRALNTEAFF.

The rearrangement links TRBV5-4 to TRBJ1-2, with 7 nucleotides matching TRBD1. Germline V gene data show CDR1 as SGHNT and CDR2 as YYREEE (reference sequence). The CDR3 spans 14 residues. V lost 6 bases, J lost 8 bases, and 13 bases stayed unmatched. CDR3 sequence (DNA): TGTGCCAGCACCTCCAGGACAGGCGCCGTGGGCTACACCTTC. Translation: CASTSRTGAVGYTF.